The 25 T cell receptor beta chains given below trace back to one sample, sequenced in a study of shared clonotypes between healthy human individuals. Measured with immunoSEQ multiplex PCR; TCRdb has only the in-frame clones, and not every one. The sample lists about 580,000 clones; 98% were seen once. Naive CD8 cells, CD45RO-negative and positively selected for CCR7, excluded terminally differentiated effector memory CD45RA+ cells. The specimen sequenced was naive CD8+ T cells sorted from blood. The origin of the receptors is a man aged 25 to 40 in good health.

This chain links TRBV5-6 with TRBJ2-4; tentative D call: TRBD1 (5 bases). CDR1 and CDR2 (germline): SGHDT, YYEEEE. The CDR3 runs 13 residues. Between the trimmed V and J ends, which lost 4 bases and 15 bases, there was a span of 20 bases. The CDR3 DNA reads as TGTGCCAGCAGCCAAGCCCCGACAGTACTCCGGTACTTC. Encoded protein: CASSQAPTVLRYF.

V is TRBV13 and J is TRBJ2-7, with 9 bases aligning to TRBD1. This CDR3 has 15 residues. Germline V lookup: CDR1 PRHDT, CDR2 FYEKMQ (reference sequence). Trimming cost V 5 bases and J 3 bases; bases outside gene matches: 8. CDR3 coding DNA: TGTGCCAGCAGCGCCGCCGGGACAGGGCGCTACGAGCAGTACTTC. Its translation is CASSAAGTGRYEQYF.

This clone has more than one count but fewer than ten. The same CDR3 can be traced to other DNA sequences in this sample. In DNA form, the CDR3 reads TGTGCCACCAGCAGAGATGCGAGCTACGAGCAGTACTTC. Translating gives CATSRDASYEQYF. V usage is TRBV15 and J usage is TRBJ2-7; no reliable D call. Looked up from germline, CDR1 is LNHNV and CDR2 is YYDKDF (reference sequence). The V end was cut by 0 bases, the J end by 3 bases, with 6 bases between. This CDR3 region has 13 residues.

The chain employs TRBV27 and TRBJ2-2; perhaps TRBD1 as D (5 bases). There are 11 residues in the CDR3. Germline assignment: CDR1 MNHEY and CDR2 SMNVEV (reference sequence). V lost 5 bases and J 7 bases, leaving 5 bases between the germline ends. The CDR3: CASSRGGELFF. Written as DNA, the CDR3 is TGTGCCAGCAGTAGGGGCGGGGAGCTGTTTTTT.

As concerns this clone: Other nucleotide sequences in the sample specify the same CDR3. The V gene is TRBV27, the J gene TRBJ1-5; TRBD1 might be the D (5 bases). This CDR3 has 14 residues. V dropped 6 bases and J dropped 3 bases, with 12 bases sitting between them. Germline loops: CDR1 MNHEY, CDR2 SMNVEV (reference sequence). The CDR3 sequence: CASSSQGTNQPQHF. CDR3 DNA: TGTGCCAGCAGCTCTCAGGGTACCAATCAGCCCCAGCATTTT.

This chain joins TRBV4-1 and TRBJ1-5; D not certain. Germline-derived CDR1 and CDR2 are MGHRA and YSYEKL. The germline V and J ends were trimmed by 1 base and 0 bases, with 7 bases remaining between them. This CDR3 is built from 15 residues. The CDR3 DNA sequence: TGCGCCAGCAGCCAAGGGCTATATAGCAATCAGCCCCAGCATTTT. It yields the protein CASSQGLYSNQPQHF.

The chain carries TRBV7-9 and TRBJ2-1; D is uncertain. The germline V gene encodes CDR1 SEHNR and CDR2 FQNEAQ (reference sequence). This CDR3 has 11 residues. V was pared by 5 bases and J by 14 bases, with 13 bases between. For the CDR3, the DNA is TGTGCCAGCAGCCTTGAGGCGGTCGAGTTCTTC. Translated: CASSLEAVEFF.

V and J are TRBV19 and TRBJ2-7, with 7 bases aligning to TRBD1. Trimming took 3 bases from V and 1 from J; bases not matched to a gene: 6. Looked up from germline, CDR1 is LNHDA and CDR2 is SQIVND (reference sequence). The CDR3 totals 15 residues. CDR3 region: CASSIRARGSYEQYF. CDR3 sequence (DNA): TGTGCCAGTAGTATCCGGGCCAGGGGGTCCTACGAGCAGTACTTC.

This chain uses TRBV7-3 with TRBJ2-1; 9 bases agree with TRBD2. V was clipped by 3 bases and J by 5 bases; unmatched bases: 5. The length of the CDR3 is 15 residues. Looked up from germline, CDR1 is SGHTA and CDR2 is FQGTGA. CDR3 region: CASSFAGGPDNEQFF. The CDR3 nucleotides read TGTGCCAGCAGCTTCGCGGGAGGGCCCGACAATGAGCAGTTCTTC.

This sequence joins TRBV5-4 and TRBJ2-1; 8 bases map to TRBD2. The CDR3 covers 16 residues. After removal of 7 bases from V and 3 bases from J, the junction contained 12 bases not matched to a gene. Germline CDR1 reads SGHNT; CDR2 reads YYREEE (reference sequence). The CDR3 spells CASGGAAGARYNEQFF. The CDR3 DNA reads TGTGCCAGCGGCGGAGCAGCGGGAGCGCGCTACAATGAGCAGTTCTTC.

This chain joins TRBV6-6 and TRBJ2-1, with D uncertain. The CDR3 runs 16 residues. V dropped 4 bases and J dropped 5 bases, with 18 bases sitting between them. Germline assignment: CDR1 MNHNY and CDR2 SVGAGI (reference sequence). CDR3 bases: TGTGCCAGCAGTTCCCACCCTGGCGGCCAGAACAATGAGCAGTTCTTC. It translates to CASSSHPGGQNNEQFF.

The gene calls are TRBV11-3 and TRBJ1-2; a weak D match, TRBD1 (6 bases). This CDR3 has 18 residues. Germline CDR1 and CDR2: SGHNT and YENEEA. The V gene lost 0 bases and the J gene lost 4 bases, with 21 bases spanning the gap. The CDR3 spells CASSLEKCWDIRSYGYTF. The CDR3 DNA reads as TGTGCCAGCAGCTTAGAGAAATGTTGGGACATCCGGAGCTATGGCTACACCTTC.

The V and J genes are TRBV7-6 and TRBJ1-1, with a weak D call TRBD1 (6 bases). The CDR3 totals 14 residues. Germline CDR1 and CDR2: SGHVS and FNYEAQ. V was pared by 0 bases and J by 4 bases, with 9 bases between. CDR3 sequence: CASSLAGAGTEAFF. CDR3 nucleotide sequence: TGTGCCAGCAGCTTAGCGGGGGCCGGCACTGAAGCTTTCTTT.

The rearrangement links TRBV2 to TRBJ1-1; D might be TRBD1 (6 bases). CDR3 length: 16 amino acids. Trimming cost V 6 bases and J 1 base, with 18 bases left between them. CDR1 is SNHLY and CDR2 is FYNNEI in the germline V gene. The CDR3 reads CASRLLPGQTNTEAFF. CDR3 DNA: TGTGCCAGCAGACTTCTCCCCGGACAGACGAACACTGAAGCTTTCTTT.

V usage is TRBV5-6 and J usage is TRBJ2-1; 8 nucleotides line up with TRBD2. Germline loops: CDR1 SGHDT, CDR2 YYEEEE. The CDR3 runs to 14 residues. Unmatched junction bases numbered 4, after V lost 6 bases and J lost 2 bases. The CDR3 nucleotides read TGTGCCAGCATCGAAGCGGGAGCCTACAATGAGCAGTTCTTC. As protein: CASIEAGAYNEQFF.

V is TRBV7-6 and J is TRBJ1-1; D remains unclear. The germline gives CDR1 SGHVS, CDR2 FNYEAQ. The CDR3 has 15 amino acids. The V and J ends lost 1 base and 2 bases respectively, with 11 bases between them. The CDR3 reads CASSLVGRENTEAFF. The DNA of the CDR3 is TGTGCCAGCAGCTTAGTTGGGCGGGAAAACACTGAAGCTTTCTTT.

CDR3 protein: CSYGWQGGEQYF. CDR3 sequence (DNA): TGCAGCTATGGGTGGCAGGGCGGCGAGCAGTACTTC. The rearrangement joins TRBV29-1 to TRBJ2-7; tentative D call: TRBD1 (5 bases). The CDR3 is 12 amino acids. Trimming pared 8 bases from V and 6 bases from J, leaving 17 bases between. CDR1 and CDR2 (germline): SQVTM, ANQGSEA.

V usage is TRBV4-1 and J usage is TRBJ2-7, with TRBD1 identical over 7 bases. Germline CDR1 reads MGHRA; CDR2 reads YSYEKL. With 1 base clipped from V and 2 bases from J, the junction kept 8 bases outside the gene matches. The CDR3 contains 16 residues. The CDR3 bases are TGCGCCAGCAGCCAAGGGGTAGACAGGGCCGCCTACGAGCAGTACTTC. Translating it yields CASSQGVDRAAYEQYF.

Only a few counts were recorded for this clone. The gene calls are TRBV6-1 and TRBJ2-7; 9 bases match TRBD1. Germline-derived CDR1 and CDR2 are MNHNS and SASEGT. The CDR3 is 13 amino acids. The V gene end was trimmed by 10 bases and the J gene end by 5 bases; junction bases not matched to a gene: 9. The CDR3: CATPGTGSHEQYF. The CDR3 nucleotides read TGTGCCACTCCGGGGACAGGGTCCCACGAGCAGTACTTC.

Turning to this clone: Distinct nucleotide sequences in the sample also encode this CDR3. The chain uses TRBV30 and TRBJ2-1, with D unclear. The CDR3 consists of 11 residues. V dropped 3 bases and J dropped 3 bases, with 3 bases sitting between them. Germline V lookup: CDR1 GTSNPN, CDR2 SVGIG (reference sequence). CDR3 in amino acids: CAWSGYNEQFF. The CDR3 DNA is TGTGCCTGGAGCGGCTACAATGAGCAGTTCTTC.

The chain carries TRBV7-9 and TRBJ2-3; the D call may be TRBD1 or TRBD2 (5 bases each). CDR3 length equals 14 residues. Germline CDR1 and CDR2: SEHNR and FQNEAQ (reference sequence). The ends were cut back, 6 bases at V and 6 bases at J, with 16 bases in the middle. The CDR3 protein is CASSSDGTFDTQYF. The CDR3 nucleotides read TGTGCCAGCAGTTCGGACGGGACCTTTGATACGCAGTATTTT.

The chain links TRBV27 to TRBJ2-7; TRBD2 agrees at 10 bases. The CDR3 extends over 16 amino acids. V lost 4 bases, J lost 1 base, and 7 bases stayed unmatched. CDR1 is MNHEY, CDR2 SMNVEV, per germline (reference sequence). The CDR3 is CASSSGGTSVSYEQYF. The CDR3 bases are TGTGCCAGCAGTTCCGGAGGGACTAGCGTTTCCTACGAGCAGTACTTC.

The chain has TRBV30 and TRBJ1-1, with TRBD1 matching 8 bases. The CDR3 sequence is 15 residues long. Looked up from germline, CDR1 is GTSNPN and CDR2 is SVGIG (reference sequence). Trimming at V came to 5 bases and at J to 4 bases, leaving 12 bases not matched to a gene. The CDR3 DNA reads TGTGCCTGGCGTATATCAGGGGGCGCAGTCACTGAAGCTTTCTTT. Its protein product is CAWRISGGAVTEAFF.

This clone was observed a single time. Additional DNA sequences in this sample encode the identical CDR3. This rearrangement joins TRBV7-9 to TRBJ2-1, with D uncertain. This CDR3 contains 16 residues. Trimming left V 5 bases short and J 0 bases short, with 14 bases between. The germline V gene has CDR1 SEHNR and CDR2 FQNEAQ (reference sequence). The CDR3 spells CASSPWTGSSYNEQFF. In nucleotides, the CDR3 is TGTGCCAGCAGCCCTTGGACCGGAAGCTCCTACAATGAGCAGTTCTTC.

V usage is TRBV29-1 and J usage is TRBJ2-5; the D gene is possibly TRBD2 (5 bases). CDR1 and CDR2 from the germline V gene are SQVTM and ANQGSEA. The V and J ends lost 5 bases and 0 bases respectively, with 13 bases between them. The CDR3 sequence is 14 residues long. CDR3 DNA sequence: TGCAGCGTTTTGAGGAGGACGTACCAAGAGACCCAGTACTTC. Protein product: CSVLRRTYQETQYF.